A single T cell receptor (beta chain) is shown here with its context. A sample-barcoded 5' primer and a J-beta primer mix were used in a second PCR of roughly 7 to 11 cycles. TCRdb fed the 5' RACE reads into MiXCR, producing one record per CDR3 protein. In the table there are some 1.5 million distinct CDR3 sequences, roughly 27% of which are singletons. This sample stems from a study of blood T cells in healthy people across ages. Trimming stripped 10 bases from V and 5 bases from J, with 15 bases between. Per germline, CDR1 SEHNR and CDR2 FQNEAQ (reference sequence). CDR3 length: 13 amino acids. The genes are TRBV7-9 and TRBJ2-1; perhaps TRBD2 as D (5 bases). The TCR comes from a woman under 40 in good health. The sequenced material came from blood. The CDR3 nucleotides are TGTGCCAACGGCGTCGACTACCACAATGAGCAGTTCTTC. It yields the protein CANGVDYHNEQFF.